This section outlines one T cell receptor beta chain sequence together with its context. Its specificity is unknown. A second roughly 6 to 11 cycle PCR used barcoded and J-beta primers. TCRdb redid the calling of the 5' RACE reads with MiXCR, one entry per CDR3 protein. The sample includes roughly 730,000 distinct CDR3 sequences, just over 55% of them seen just once. The data were taken from a study of blood T cells in healthy people across ages. General study points: Any changes in expanded clonotypes were possibly confounded, as donor CMV status remained unknown.

The CDR3 totals 18 residues. Germline CDR1 and CDR2: SQVTM and ANQGSEA. Sequencing was carried out using blood. The rearrangement uses TRBV29-1 and TRBJ2-1; 12 bases map to TRBD2. The DNA matches TRBJ2-7 better at its end, which makes the J call doubtful. The clonotype comes from a man aged 35-49 years in good health. The DNA for the CDR3 is TGCAGCGTTGAAGGGGAGACTAGCGGGAGTTCTACCTACAATGAGCAGTACTTC. This gives the protein CSVEGETSGSSTYNEQYF.